These 3 T cell receptor beta chains were sequenced from one sample in a study of blood T cell repertoires in COVID-19. Sequenced by immunoSEQ multiplex PCR; TCRdb stores in-frame clones only, minus some. Altogether around 200,000 clones are present, approximately 84% being singletons, with the ten largest covering 1.9%. The sequenced sample was peripheral blood. Every receptor here comes from a middle-aged man with active or convalescent COVID-19.

The J gene is TRBJ1-6, the V gene TRBV6-5, with TRBD1 identical over 8 bases. Germline CDR1 and CDR2: MNHEY and SVGAGI. The J segment lost 8 bases and the V segment lost 4 bases, leaving 4 bases of the junction unmatched. This CDR3 is built from 14 residues. CDR3 nucleotides: TGTGCCAGCAGTTTAAGGACAGGGTATTCACCCCTCCACTTT. It yields the protein CASSLRTGYSPLHF.

The rearrangement joins TRBV18 to TRBJ2-2; tentatively, D is TRBD2 (5 bases). The V gene's germline CDR1 is KGHSH and CDR2 LQKENI. The length of the CDR3 is 17 residues. Trimming pared 4 bases from V and 0 bases from J, leaving 15 bases between. Written as DNA, the CDR3 is TGTGCCAGCTCACTGGACTCCCTACCCGCGAACACCGGGGAGCTGTTTTTT. Translation: CASSLDSLPANTGELFF.

The chain carries TRBV27 and TRBJ2-3, with 14 nucleotides matching TRBD2. There are 18 residues in the CDR3. Unmatched junction bases numbered 5, after V lost 0 bases and J lost 3 bases. CDR1 is MNHEY, CDR2 SMNVEV, per germline (reference sequence). This chain's CDR3 is CASSLSATSGGGTDTQYF. The CDR3 nucleotides are TGTGCCAGCAGTTTATCGGCGACTAGCGGGGGGGGGACAGATACGCAGTATTTT.